The 28 T cell receptor beta chains listed next were all sequenced from one sample in a study of identical twins' blood T cells. TCRdb called the 5' RACE reads again in MiXCR, with one record for every CDR3 protein. The sample consists of a few hundred thousand distinct CDR3 sequences, over 25% of them appearing once. Material for sequencing was PBMCs. The source is a woman aged 18-55 years in good health.

The V gene is TRBV29-1, the J gene TRBJ1-4; tentatively, D is TRBD1 (5 bases). CDR1 SQVTM and CDR2 ANQGSEA come from the germline V gene. This CDR3 comprises 13 residues. The ends were cut back, 4 bases at V and 8 bases at J, with 14 bases in the middle. CDR3 DNA sequence: TGCAGCGTTGGATGGGGGGACGGAGAAAAACTGTTTTTT. Translating gives CSVGWGDGEKLFF.

V and J are TRBV6-5 and TRBJ1-2, with D possibly matching TRBD1 (6 bases). V was clipped by 9 bases and J by 8 bases, with 25 bases between them. Looked up from germline, CDR1 is MNHEY and CDR2 is SVGAGI. The CDR3 runs 15 residues. The CDR3 loop reads CASARDGGSLRGYTF. The CDR3 region has the DNA TGTGCCAGTGCACGGGACGGGGGCTCATTGCGGGGCTACACCTTC.

The chain carries TRBV6-2 or TRBV6-3 and TRBJ2-3; TRBD1 or TRBD2 may be the D gene (6 bases each). The CDR3 covers 16 residues. Germline lookup yields CDR1 MNHEY and CDR2 SVGEGT. The germline V and J ends were trimmed by 8 bases and 2 bases, with 20 bases remaining between them. The CDR3 is CASQRGRDRPTDTQYF. The CDR3 region has the DNA TGTGCCAGCCAACGGGGGCGGGACCGTCCCACAGATACGCAGTATTTT.

This clonotype was counted a few times. This sequence joins TRBV28 and TRBJ1-5; no clear D gene. Trimming left V 6 bases short and J 6 bases short, with 18 bases between. The germline CDR1 and CDR2 sequences are MDHEN and SYDVKM. This CDR3 contains 15 residues. The CDR3 is CASRSHPFDIQPQHF. The CDR3 nucleotides are TGTGCCAGCAGATCTCACCCTTTCGACATTCAGCCCCAGCATTTT.

The rearrangement uses TRBV10-3 and TRBJ1-1, with a weak D call TRBD1 (5 bases). Per germline, CDR1 ENHRY and CDR2 SYGVKD. There are 11 residues in the CDR3. Trimming removed 10 bases at V and 4 bases at J, with 10 bases between. The CDR3 DNA reads as TGTGCCACCACCGGGGGCACTGAAGCTTTCTTT. It is translated as CATTGGTEAFF.

The genes are TRBV5-8 and TRBJ2-7; no reliable D call. This CDR3 is 13 amino acids long. The ends were cut back, 6 bases at V and 0 bases at J, with 10 bases in the middle. The germline gives CDR1 SGHTS, CDR2 YDEGEE. As DNA, the CDR3 is TGTGCCAGCATGGTGGCCGCCTCCTACGAGCAGTACTTC. Its translation is CASMVAASYEQYF.

There are a few counts of this clonotype. The rearrangement links TRBV10-3 to TRBJ2-7; tentative D call: TRBD1 (5 bases). In germline, CDR1 is ENHRY, CDR2 SYGVKD. The length of the CDR3 is 16 residues. Trimming shortened V by 3 bases and J by 2 bases, and 17 bases separated the two germline ends. The CDR3 is CAISEWAGSFTYEQYF. In nucleotides, the CDR3 is TGTGCCATCAGTGAATGGGCAGGGTCCTTTACCTACGAGCAGTACTTC.

This clonotype has only a few counts. The rearrangement joins TRBV15 to TRBJ1-2; tentatively, D is TRBD1 (5 bases). Germline-derived CDR1 and CDR2 are LNHNV and YYDKDF (reference sequence). The CDR3 is 12 residues long. The V and J ends lost 6 bases and 4 bases respectively, with 9 bases between them. Here the CDR3 DNA reads TGTGCCACCAGTCGACAGACCTATGGCTACACCTTC. Amino acid sequence: CATSRQTYGYTF.

This clonotype has ten or more counts. The chain links TRBV28 to TRBJ2-7; D call uncertain. Trimming left V 2 bases short and J 6 bases short, with 2 bases between. CDR1 is MDHEN and CDR2 is SYDVKM in the germline V gene. The CDR3 consists of 10 residues. CDR3 amino acids: CASSLGEQYF. DNA for the CDR3: TGTGCCAGCAGTTTAGGCGAGCAGTACTTC.

V usage is TRBV19 and J usage is TRBJ1-4, with D possibly being TRBD1 (6 bases). The CDR3 contains 14 residues. From germline, CDR1 is LNHDA and CDR2 SQIVND (reference sequence). Trimming stripped 5 bases from V and 6 bases from J, with 13 bases between. The CDR3 DNA follows: TGTGCCAGTAGTTTCGGGGGCCCTGATGAAAAACTGTTTTTT. Protein: CASSFGGPDEKLFF.

The genes are TRBV6-5 and TRBJ2-1, with unresolved D. This CDR3 has 13 residues. V was shortened by 1 base and J by 9 bases, with 10 bases between the two germline ends. Germline values: CDR1 MNHEY, CDR2 SVGAGI. CDR3 protein: CASSYCDLGEQFF. The CDR3 coding sequence is TGTGCCAGCAGTTACTGCGACCTTGGTGAGCAGTTCTTC.

The chain joins TRBV12-3 or TRBV12-4 to TRBJ1-5; a weak D match, TRBD1 (6 bases). V shed 7 bases and J shed 6 bases, with 13 bases lying between them. The CDR3 consists of 13 residues. The DNA of the CDR3 is TGTGCCAGCACACCTAGGGGGGGTCAGCCCCAGCATTTT. Amino acids: CASTPRGGQPQHF.

In its sample, this clonotype was seen a few times. The chain has TRBV5-4 and TRBJ1-2; D is unresolved. The length of the CDR3 is 14 residues. From germline, CDR1 is SGHNT and CDR2 YYREEE (reference sequence). Trimming left V 4 bases short and J 3 bases short, with 13 bases between. The CDR3 is CASSRTDGDYGYTF. Written as DNA, the CDR3 is TGTGCCAGCAGCAGAACGGACGGGGACTATGGCTACACCTTC.

CDR3 coding DNA: TGTGCCAGCAGCGGCGTGACAGTGGCAATGGTTTCACCCCTCCACTTT. It encodes CASSGVTVAMVSPLHF. V is TRBV5-4 and J is TRBJ1-6, with D tentatively TRBD1 (5 bases). Germline-derived CDR1 and CDR2 are SGHNT and YYREEE (reference sequence). Trimming stripped 4 bases from V and 9 bases from J, with 20 bases between. This CDR3 spans 16 amino acids.

The genes are TRBV5-1 and TRBJ2-2; the D is unclear. The CDR3 sequence is 17 residues long. Germline V gene data show CDR1 as SGHRS and CDR2 as YFSETQ. V was clipped by 1 base and J by 3 bases, with 16 bases between them. In DNA form, the CDR3 reads TGCGCCAGCAGCTTGTATCGGGTACTCCGCGACACCGGGGAGCTGTTTTTT. Protein: CASSLYRVLRDTGELFF.

This clonotype was counted a single time. The chain joins TRBV20-1 to TRBJ2-3, with D maybe TRBD1 (6 bases). The DNA end lines up better with TRBJ1-5; the J call may be wrong. CDR1 is DFQATT and CDR2 is SNEGSKA in the germline V gene (reference sequence). This CDR3 has 14 amino acids. As DNA, the CDR3 is TGCAGTGCACACAGGGTGCAACAGTCAGATACGCAGCATTTT. Amino acids: CSAHRVQQSDTQHF.

V is TRBV4-3 and J is TRBJ2-4; D remains unclear. Germline V gives CDR1 LGHNA, CDR2 YSLEER. The CDR3 length is 15 residues. The ends were cut back, 0 bases at V and 15 bases at J, with 21 bases in the middle. This CDR3 reads CASSQDLTAQRVWYF. DNA for the CDR3: TGCGCCAGCAGCCAAGATCTTACGGCCCAGCGCGTTTGGTACTTC.

This clonotype was observed at least ten times. V gene TRBV5-6 combines with J gene TRBJ1-2; D not resolved. V was trimmed by 1 base and J by 7 bases, leaving 14 bases between them. The germline gives CDR1 SGHDT, CDR2 YYEEEE. The CDR3 sequence is 14 residues long. CDR3 coding DNA: TGTGCCAGCAGCTTGAAGCGGATCCCTCGTGGCTACACCTTC. Translating gives CASSLKRIPRGYTF.

This clonotype came up a few times. The chain links TRBV20-1 to TRBJ1-1; D gene uncertain. Germline loops: CDR1 DFQATT, CDR2 SNEGSKA (reference sequence). Deletions cut 3 bases from V and 2 bases from J, with 16 bases between. CDR3 length: 15 amino acids. DNA for the CDR3: TGCAGTGCTAGGGACCCTCTTCGTCCCAACACTGAAGCTTTCTTT. Translating it yields CSARDPLRPNTEAFF.

The chain carries TRBV5-1 and TRBJ1-2; D is unresolved. CDR1 and CDR2 from the germline V gene are SGHRS and YFSETQ. CDR3 length equals 11 residues. V gave up 0 bases and J gave up 8 bases, with 5 bases separating them. CDR3 sequence reads: CASSLDLGYTF. In DNA, the CDR3 is TGCGCCAGCAGCTTGGATCTAGGCTACACCTTC.

The rearrangement links TRBV6-2 or TRBV6-3 to TRBJ1-5; no firm D call. V was shortened by 7 bases and J by 7 bases, with 11 bases between the two germline ends. The CDR3 loop spans 12 amino acids. CDR1 is MNHEY and CDR2 is SVGEGT in the germline V gene. The CDR3 sequence is CASTQFGQPQHF. In nucleotides, the CDR3 is TGTGCCAGCACCCAGTTCGGCCAGCCCCAGCATTTT.

This clonotype was counted a single time. This chain joins TRBV19 and TRBJ2-7, with 9 positions matching TRBD2. The ends lost 6 bases at V and 1 base at J; junction bases unmatched: 4. The germline V gene has CDR1 LNHDA and CDR2 SQIVND (reference sequence). The CDR3 length is 14 residues. The chain's CDR3 is CASRKSGGSYEQYF. The CDR3 DNA is TGTGCCAGTAGGAAAAGCGGGGGGTCCTACGAGCAGTACTTC.

This clonotype was seen at least ten times. The chain carries TRBV28 and TRBJ2-7; D is uncertain. Germline V CDR1 and CDR2: MDHEN, SYDVKM. V lost 3 bases and J 5 bases, leaving 8 bases between the germline ends. This CDR3 comprises 12 residues. The CDR3 DNA reads as TGTGCCAGCAGTTTTGGATGGAACGAGCAGTACTTC. Protein product: CASSFGWNEQYF.

J is TRBJ2-1 and V is TRBV7-9; 8 bases match TRBD2. This CDR3 has 16 amino acids. V gave up 4 bases and J gave up 0 bases; unmatched junction bases: 5. Germline V gene data show CDR1 as SEHNR and CDR2 as FQNEAQ (reference sequence). The CDR3 DNA reads TGTGCCAGCAGCTCCTTAGCGGGGAGCTCCTACAATGAGCAGTTCTTC. Translating gives CASSSLAGSSYNEQFF.

This clonotype was counted a few times. This chain uses TRBV19 with TRBJ1-1; D might be TRBD1 (5 bases). Per germline, CDR1 LNHDA and CDR2 SQIVND (reference sequence). This CDR3 has 16 amino acids. V lost 2 bases and J 1 base, leaving 14 bases between the germline ends. CDR3 in DNA: TGTGCCAGTAGTATAATTCCGGGACGGACGAACACTGAAGCTTTCTTT. This sequence encodes CASSIIPGRTNTEAFF.

The sample holds many counts of this clonotype. V and J are TRBV12-3 or TRBV12-4 and TRBJ2-1; D is unclear. The CDR3 contains 15 residues. V was cut by 5 bases and J by 7 bases, with 18 bases left in between. The chain's CDR3 is CASSGRMGPLNEQFF. The CDR3 DNA reads TGTGCCAGCAGTGGCCGAATGGGCCCATTGAATGAGCAGTTCTTC.

This clonotype came up many times. V and J are TRBV9 and TRBJ1-1, with D uncertain. Germline CDR1 is SGDLS and CDR2 is YYNGEE. The V and J ends lost 1 base and 0 bases respectively, with 7 bases between them. The CDR3 consists of 14 residues. The CDR3 sequence: CASSVSGVNTEAFF. The CDR3 DNA reads TGTGCCAGCAGCGTATCCGGAGTGAACACTGAAGCTTTCTTT. The variable domain in full, with the rest retrieved from reference TRBV9 and TRBJ1-1, is DSGVTQTPKHLITATGQRVTLRCSPRSGDLSVYWYQQSLDQGLQFLIQYYNGEERAKGNILERFSAQQFPDLHSELNLSSLELGDSALYFCASSVSGVNTEAFFGQGTRLTVV.

This clonotype was detected ten times or more. This chain joins TRBV20-1 and TRBJ1-4; 7 bases align to TRBD1. J lost 5 bases, V lost 3 bases, and 3 bases had no gene match. The CDR3 length is 13 residues. CDR1 and CDR2 (germline): DFQATT, SNEGSKA (reference sequence). In DNA form, the CDR3 reads TGCAGTGCTAGGACAGGGAGGAATGAAAAACTGTTTTTT. Protein: CSARTGRNEKLFF.